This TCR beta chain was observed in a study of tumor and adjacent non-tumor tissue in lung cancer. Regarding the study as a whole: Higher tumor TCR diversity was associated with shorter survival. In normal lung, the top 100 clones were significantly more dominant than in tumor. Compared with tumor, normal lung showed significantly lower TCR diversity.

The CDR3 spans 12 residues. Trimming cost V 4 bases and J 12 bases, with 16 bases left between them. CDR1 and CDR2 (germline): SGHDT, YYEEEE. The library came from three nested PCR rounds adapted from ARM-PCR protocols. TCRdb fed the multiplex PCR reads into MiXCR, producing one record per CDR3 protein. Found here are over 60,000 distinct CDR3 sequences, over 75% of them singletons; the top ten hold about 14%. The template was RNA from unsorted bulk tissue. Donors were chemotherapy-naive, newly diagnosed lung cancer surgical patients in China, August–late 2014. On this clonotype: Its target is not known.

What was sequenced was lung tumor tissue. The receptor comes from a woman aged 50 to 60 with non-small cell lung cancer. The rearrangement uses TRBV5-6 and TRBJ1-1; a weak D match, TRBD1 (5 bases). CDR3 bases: TGTGCCAGCAGCATCGACAGCGCCAGTTCTTTCTTT. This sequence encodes CASSIDSASSFF.